These 26 T cell receptor beta chains originate from one sample sequenced in a study of T cells after yellow fever vaccination. TCRdb re-analysed the 5' RACE reads in MiXCR, keeping a single row per CDR3 protein. Of 550,000 to 750,000 distinct CDR3 sequences listed, about 14% are singletons. Specimen: PBMCs, collected on the day of the yellow fever booster vaccination. These TCRs come from a man younger than 40 who received the YFV17D yellow fever vaccine.

This clonotype was picked up a small number of times. The rearrangement links TRBV7-9 to TRBJ2-1; 10 bases map to TRBD2. V trimming: 3 bases; J trimming: 1 base; junction bases outside the gene matches: 6. Germline-derived CDR1 and CDR2 are SEHNR and FQNEAQ (reference sequence). The CDR3 consists of 17 residues. The CDR3 loop reads CASSLSTSGLSYNEQFF. The CDR3 nucleotides are TGTGCCAGCAGCTTGTCGACTAGCGGGCTTTCCTACAATGAGCAGTTCTTC.

The chain has TRBV12-5 and TRBJ1-5, with 7 bases that match TRBD1. The CDR3 runs 18 residues. J was trimmed by 0 bases and V by 3 bases; bases with no gene match: 11. Germline V gene lookup returns CDR1 LGHNT and CDR2 FRNRAP. CDR3 coding DNA: TGTGCTAGTGGTTTTAGTTCGCAGGGGGGATATAGCAATCAGCCCCAGCATTTT. Residues: CASGFSSQGGYSNQPQHF. Variable domain in full (rest from reference TRBV12-5 and TRBJ1-5): DARVTQTPRHKVTEMGQEVTMRCQPILGHNTVFWYRQTMMQGLELLAYFRNRAPLDDSGMPKDRFSAEMPDATLATLKIQPSEPRDSAVYFCASGFSSQGGYSNQPQHFGDGTRLSIL.

The V and J genes are TRBV28 and TRBJ2-5; tentatively, D is TRBD2 (6 bases). The CDR3 sequence is 14 residues long. Germline lookup yields CDR1 MDHEN and CDR2 SYDVKM. Trimming took off 3 bases at V and 2 bases at J, with 10 bases between the two ends. This chain's CDR3 is CASSFPRGQETQYF. CDR3 DNA: TGTGCCAGCAGTTTTCCCCGGGGGCAAGAGACCCAGTACTTC.

This clonotype has just a few counts. This chain connects TRBV6-2 or TRBV6-3 to TRBJ2-4; D unclear. In germline, CDR1 is MNHEY, CDR2 SVGEGT. The germline V and J ends were trimmed by 8 bases and 1 base, with 15 bases remaining between them. The CDR3 is 15 amino acids. The CDR3, as DNA: TGTGCCAGCTCTGACCCCGGACGGGCCAAAAACATTCAGTACTTC. Residues: CASSDPGRAKNIQYF.

This clonotype was seen ten or more times. J is TRBJ2-5 and V is TRBV7-2, with TRBD2 matching over 9 bases. Germline V gene data show CDR1 as SGHTA and CDR2 as FQGNSA. The CDR3 is 16 amino acids. V lost 1 base, J lost 4 bases, and 7 bases stayed unmatched. The DNA of the CDR3 is TGTGCCAGCAGCTTAGAGCCCAGCGGGGGGCGAGAGACCCAGTACTTC. Its translation: CASSLEPSGGRETQYF. The full variable domain, rest sourced from reference TRBV7-2 and TRBJ2-5, is GAGVSQSPSNKVTEKGKDVELRCDPISGHTALYWYRQSLGQGLEFLIYFQGNSAPDKSGLPSDRFSAERTGGSVSTLTIQRTQQEDSAVYLCASSLEPSGGRETQYFGPGTRLLVL.

This clonotype was seen a handful of times. The chain couples TRBV7-2 to TRBJ1-1, with TRBD1 matching over 10 bases. With 5 bases clipped from V and 11 bases from J, the junction kept 5 bases outside the gene matches. CDR3 length: 12 residues. From germline, CDR1 is SGHTA and CDR2 FQGNSA. The CDR3 nucleotides read TGTGCCAGCAGCCAACGGGACAGGGGTGCTTTCTTT. The encoded protein is CASSQRDRGAFF.

This clonotype was picked up a small number of times. The chain recombines TRBV20-1 with TRBJ2-7, with D unclear. The CDR3 covers 12 residues. V lost 0 bases and J 5 bases, leaving 8 bases between the germline ends. The germline CDR1 and CDR2 sequences are DFQATT and SNEGSKA (reference sequence). The CDR3 sequence: CSARDETHEQYF. The CDR3 nucleotides read TGCAGTGCTAGAGATGAAACCCACGAGCAGTACTTC.

The V and J genes are TRBV24-1 and TRBJ2-5; TRBD1 agrees at 12 bases. The CDR3 has 17 residues. The V gene's germline CDR1 is KGHDR and CDR2 SFDVKD. J was trimmed by 4 bases and V by 4 bases; bases with no gene match: 9. CDR3 DNA sequence: TGTGCCACCAGTGACCCCGGGGGACAGGGGGCTGGAGAGACCCAGTACTTC. The encoded protein is CATSDPGGQGAGETQYF.

This clonotype has only a few counts. The chain carries TRBV10-3 and TRBJ2-3, with D perhaps matching TRBD2 (5 bases). Trimming cost V 3 bases and J 0 bases, with 13 bases left between them. CDR1 and CDR2 (germline): ENHRY, SYGVKD. The CDR3 has 16 amino acids. The CDR3 here is CAISDTDYSSTDTQYF. The DNA of the CDR3 is TGTGCCATCAGTGATACCGACTACTCTAGCACAGATACGCAGTATTTT.

Only a few counts were recorded for this clonotype. The chain combines TRBV5-6 with TRBJ1-3, with 7 bases that match TRBD1. CDR1 is SGHDT, CDR2 YYEEEE, per germline. The V segment lost 0 bases and the J segment 4 bases; nucleotides outside the gene matches: 7. The CDR3 extends over 16 amino acids. This chain's CDR3 is CASSLASRGFGNTIYF. The DNA for the CDR3 is TGTGCCAGCAGCTTGGCCTCCAGGGGGTTCGGAAACACCATATATTTT. The full variable domain, rest sourced from reference TRBV5-6 and TRBJ1-3, is DAGVTQSPTHLIKTRGQQVTLRCSPKSGHDTVSWYQQALGQGPQFIFQYYEEEERQRGNFPDRFSGHQFPNYSSELNVNALLLGDSALYLCASSLASRGFGNTIYFGEGSWLTVV.

The chain joins TRBV20-1 to TRBJ2-1; D remains ambiguous. CDR3 length: 15 amino acids. Germline V gives CDR1 DFQATT, CDR2 SNEGSKA (reference sequence). With 0 bases removed from V and 0 bases from J, the gap between germline ends came to 9 bases. This chain's CDR3 is CSARDSRSSYNEQFF. The CDR3 nucleotides are TGCAGTGCTAGAGATTCGAGAAGCTCCTACAATGAGCAGTTCTTC.

V gene TRBV20-1 combines with J gene TRBJ2-7; the D is unclear. This CDR3 contains 14 residues. The germline V gene encodes CDR1 DFQATT and CDR2 SNEGSKA (reference sequence). V gave up 0 bases and J gave up 0 bases, with 9 bases separating them. Written as DNA, the CDR3 is TGCAGTGCTAGAGATGTGGGAACCTCCTACGAGCAGTACTTC. Its translation is CSARDVGTSYEQYF.

For this clonotype: It may be a read error: a sequence one base away is much more abundant. V gene TRBV29-1 combines with J gene TRBJ2-1; D may be TRBD1 (5 bases). V gave up 0 bases and J gave up 1 base, with 16 bases separating them. CDR3 length: 17 amino acids. CDR1 is SQVTM and CDR2 is ANQGSEA in the germline V gene. The CDR3 here is CSVEDSISRASYNEQFF. The CDR3 region has the DNA TGCAGCGTTGAAGATTCGATTTCCAGGGCGTCCTACAATGAGCAGTTCTTC.

In its sample, this clonotype was seen a few times. The chain carries TRBV12-3 or TRBV12-4 and TRBJ2-5, with 9 bases that match TRBD1. The CDR3 extends over 15 amino acids. The junction had 7 bases not matched to a gene; V was cut back by 6 bases and J by 2 bases. The CDR3 here is CASSQGTGKQETQYF. The CDR3 DNA reads as TGTGCCAGCAGCCAAGGGACAGGGAAACAAGAGACCCAGTACTTC.

The rearrangement uses TRBV14 and TRBJ2-1, with 11 nucleotides matching TRBD2. Germline CDR1 SGHDN, CDR2 FVKESK. This CDR3 region has 18 residues. With 7 bases clipped from V and 4 bases from J, the junction kept 15 bases outside the gene matches. CDR3 region: CASTPGGLADHVYNEQFF. For the CDR3, the DNA is TGTGCCAGCACCCCGGGGGGACTAGCGGACCATGTATACAATGAGCAGTTCTTC.

In this sample, this clonotype turned up a few times. The genes are TRBV20-1 and TRBJ2-3, with TRBD1 identical over 10 bases. The CDR3 totals 13 residues. Germline CDR1 and CDR2: DFQATT and SNEGSKA (reference sequence). V lost 6 bases, J lost 4 bases, and 4 bases stayed unmatched. The CDR3 spells CSAEDRGADTQYF. CDR3 nucleotides: TGCAGTGCAGAGGACAGGGGGGCAGATACGCAGTATTTT.

V usage is TRBV28 and J usage is TRBJ2-1; D not resolved. Looked up from germline, CDR1 is MDHEN and CDR2 is SYDVKM. V was pared by 6 bases and J by 6 bases, with 15 bases between. This CDR3 is 14 amino acids long. The CDR3 DNA is TGTGCCAGCAGGTTAGACGATGTCGCCAATGAGCAGTTCTTC. It encodes CASRLDDVANEQFF.

In this sample, this clonotype turned up many times. The chain has TRBV9 and TRBJ2-5; TRBD2 agrees at 7 bases. The V gene end was trimmed by 4 bases and the J gene end by 5 bases; junction bases not matched to a gene: 11. CDR1 and CDR2 from the germline V gene are SGDLS and YYNGEE. The CDR3 loop spans 15 amino acids. The CDR3 DNA reads as TGTGCCAGCAGCCCCCCCCCGGGGCGGGGGGAGACCCAGTACTTC. Protein: CASSPPPGRGETQYF.

This clonotype has a handful of counts. This chain joins TRBV5-1 and TRBJ2-3; TRBD2 matches at 7 bases. Germline V gene sequence: CDR1 SGHRS, CDR2 YFSETQ. J lost 2 bases, V lost 1 base, and 7 bases had no gene match. The CDR3 consists of 16 residues. This CDR3 is CASSLSIAGPTDTQYF. CDR3 coding DNA: TGCGCCAGCAGCTTGAGTATAGCGGGCCCCACAGATACGCAGTATTTT. The entire variable domain, with the rest obtained from reference TRBV5-1 and TRBJ2-3, is as follows: KAGVTQTPRYLIKTRGQQVTLSCSPISGHRSVSWYQQTPGQGLQFLFEYFSETQRNKGNFPGRFSGRQFSNSRSEMNVSTLELGDSALYLCASSLSIAGPTDTQYFGPGTRLTVL.

A few counts support this clonotype. The rearrangement links TRBV7-2 to TRBJ2-7; 8 nucleotides agree with TRBD1. V lost 1 base to trimming and J lost 2 bases; unmatched junction nucleotides: 7. CDR1 is SGHTA and CDR2 is FQGNSA in the germline V gene. The CDR3 length is 16 residues. In nucleotides, the CDR3 is TGTGCCAGCAGCTTAGACCGGGACAGGAGCCCCTACGAGCAGTACTTC. This codes for CASSLDRDRSPYEQYF.

In its sample, this clonotype was seen a few times. The chain has TRBV7-2 and TRBJ2-2, with no clear D. Germline V gene data show CDR1 as SGHTA and CDR2 as FQGNSA. The CDR3 runs to 16 residues. V was cut by 1 base and J by 2 bases, with 11 bases left in between. The CDR3 nucleotides are TGTGCCAGCAGCTTAGTCGAGACTGGCAACACCGGGGAGCTGTTTTTT. Translation: CASSLVETGNTGELFF.

This clonotype came up a few times. The chain combines TRBV3-1 with TRBJ1-1; unclear D gene. CDR3 length: 14 residues. Looked up from germline, CDR1 is LGHDT and CDR2 is YNNKEL (reference sequence). The germline V and J ends were trimmed by 1 base and 1 base, with 7 bases remaining between them. The CDR3 region is CASSQGTRNTEAFF. The CDR3 DNA sequence: TGTGCCAGCAGCCAAGGTACAAGGAACACTGAAGCTTTCTTT. Combining the CDR3 with reference TRBV3-1 and TRBJ1-1 gives the whole variable domain DTAVSQTPKYLVTQMGNDKSIKCEQNLGHDTMYWYKQDSKKFLKIMFSYNNKELIINETVPNRFSPKSPDKAHLNLHINSLELGDSAVYFCASSQGTRNTEAFFGQGTRLTVV.

The V and J genes are TRBV7-8 and TRBJ2-5, with D tentatively TRBD2 (6 bases). Germline lookup yields CDR1 SGHVS and CDR2 FQNEAQ. V lost 5 bases and J lost 4, with 17 bases in between. This CDR3 region has 15 residues. The CDR3 loop is CASSRGAAKVETQYF. Written as DNA, the CDR3 is TGTGCCAGCAGCCGCGGGGCAGCTAAAGTAGAGACCCAGTACTTC.

This sequence joins TRBV5-6 and TRBJ2-7; D remains ambiguous. The CDR3 is 13 amino acids. The V gene lost 5 bases and the J gene lost 4 bases, with 13 bases spanning the gap. The germline V gene encodes CDR1 SGHDT and CDR2 YYEEEE. This chain's CDR3 is CASSLSVGYEQYF. For the CDR3, the DNA is TGTGCCAGCAGTTTGTCGGTCGGTTACGAGCAGTACTTC.

This clonotype came up a few times. The chain uses TRBV5-1 and TRBJ2-7, with TRBD2 identical over 8 bases. The CDR3 runs to 16 residues. Germline CDR1 and CDR2: SGHRS and YFSETQ. The ends lost 1 base at V and 3 bases at J; junction bases unmatched: 9. Here the CDR3 reads CASSLSSGGGVYEQYF. The CDR3 DNA is TGCGCCAGCAGCTTGAGCAGCGGGGGTGGAGTCTACGAGCAGTACTTC. The full variable domain, with the rest looked up from reference TRBV5-1 and TRBJ2-7, is KAGVTQTPRYLIKTRGQQVTLSCSPISGHRSVSWYQQTPGQGLQFLFEYFSETQRNKGNFPGRFSGRQFSNSRSEMNVSTLELGDSALYLCASSLSSGGGVYEQYFGPGTRLTVT.

V gene TRBV3-1 combines with J gene TRBJ2-7; 7 nucleotides line up with TRBD1. The V gene end was trimmed by 2 bases and the J gene end by 1 base; junction bases not matched to a gene: 5. The length of the CDR3 is 15 residues. Germline assignment: CDR1 LGHDT and CDR2 YNNKEL (reference sequence). The CDR3, as DNA: TGTGCCAGCAGCCAAACCTGGGACAGTTCCTACGAGCAGTACTTC. Translated: CASSQTWDSSYEQYF.